The 14 T cell receptor beta chains reported below all come from one sample, sequenced in a study of blood T cell repertoires in COVID-19. Produced via immunoSEQ multiplex PCR; TCRdb's table is partial and in-frame only. The sample records about 100,000 clones, about nine tenths being singletons. Sample: peripheral blood. These receptors originate from a man between 50 and 59 years old with active COVID-19.

The chain recombines TRBV6-5 with TRBJ2-7; weak D call: TRBD1 (6 bases). This CDR3 comprises 15 residues. The germline V and J ends were trimmed by 6 bases and 4 bases, with 19 bases remaining between them. Germline lookup yields CDR1 MNHEY and CDR2 SVGAGI. DNA of the CDR3: TGTGCCAGCAGGGCACAGGGTGGGGGCTTGTACGAGCAGTACTTC. The encoded protein is CASRAQGGGLYEQYF.

This clone was recorded once. The J gene is TRBJ1-1, the V gene TRBV4-1, with D maybe TRBD1 (6 bases). Germline V gives CDR1 MGHRA, CDR2 YSYEKL. Deletions cut 3 bases from V and 6 bases from J, with 17 bases between. The CDR3 covers 15 residues. The CDR3 DNA is TGCGCCAGCAGCCAGCAACAGGGTAGAGATTCTGAAGCTTTCTTT. Amino acid sequence: CASSQQQGRDSEAFF.

This chain links TRBV5-6 with TRBJ2-7; TRBD2 might be the D (6 bases). The V and J ends lost 4 bases and 4 bases respectively, with 18 bases between them. Germline CDR1 SGHDT, CDR2 YYEEEE. The CDR3 has 15 amino acids. The DNA of the CDR3 is TGTGCCAGCAGCCCTTGGGGGGAGGAAGTATACGAGCAGTACGTC. As protein: CASSPWGEEVYEQYV.

The chain couples TRBV5-6 to TRBJ1-3, with a possible D match to TRBD1 (6 bases). From germline, CDR1 is SGHDT and CDR2 YYEEEE. This CDR3 has 16 amino acids. V was pared by 0 bases and J by 4 bases, with 14 bases between. The CDR3 sequence: CASSLAYPQGGNTIYF. The DNA of the CDR3 is TGTGCCAGCAGCTTGGCTTATCCACAGGGAGGAAACACCATATATTTT.

The chain uses TRBV5-4 and TRBJ2-2; no clear D. Germline V gene data show CDR1 as SGHNT and CDR2 as YYREEE (reference sequence). The CDR3 has 12 amino acids. The V and J ends lost 3 bases and 4 bases respectively, with 4 bases between them. The CDR3 DNA reads TGTGCCAGCAGCTACTCCACCGGGGAGCTGTTTTTT. Its translation: CASSYSTGELFF.

V and J are TRBV2 and TRBJ1-1; 9 bases agree with TRBD1. The V segment lost 8 bases and the J segment 5 bases; nucleotides outside the gene matches: 9. Germline loops: CDR1 SNHLY, CDR2 FYNNEI. This CDR3 contains 14 residues. The DNA for the CDR3 is TGTGCCAGCGGGGAGACAGGGGGTTGGACTGAAGCTTTCTTT. It codes for CASGETGGWTEAFF.

This rearrangement joins TRBV4-2 to TRBJ2-5; 15 bases fit TRBD2. The CDR3 covers 21 residues. The trim removed 4 bases at V and 2 bases at J, leaving 17 bases unmatched. CDR1 and CDR2 from the germline V gene are LGHNA and YNFKEQ. CDR3 sequence: CASSPFTGLAGGASDQETQYF. In DNA form, the CDR3 reads TGTGCCAGCAGCCCTTTTACCGGACTAGCGGGGGGGGCCTCGGATCAAGAGACCCAGTACTTC.

This chain joins TRBV10-3 and TRBJ1-2; 7 bases match TRBD1. CDR1 is ENHRY and CDR2 is SYGVKD in the germline V gene. The CDR3 length is 14 residues. V was pared by 10 bases and J by 4 bases, with 12 bases of the junction left unmatched. CDR3 amino acids: CATRTGEYGYGYTF. CDR3 coding DNA: TGTGCCACCCGAACAGGGGAGTACGGCTATGGCTACACCTTC.

V and J are TRBV3-1 (or the pseudogene TRBV3-2) and TRBJ2-3; 7 bases fit TRBD2. The length of the CDR3 is 16 residues. From germline, CDR1 is LGHDT and CDR2 YNNKEL (reference sequence). Losses at the gene ends were 6 bases for V and 2 bases for J; bases not matched to a gene: 11. CDR3 DNA sequence: TGTGCCAGCAGTCGAGTGCCTAGCGGACTCACAGATACGCAGTATTTT. Its translation is CASSRVPSGLTDTQYF.

This clone appeared a few times. J is TRBJ2-7 and V is TRBV4-1; D unclear. There are 14 residues in the CDR3. Germline CDR1 reads MGHRA; CDR2 reads YSYEKL. Trimming removed 1 base at V and 0 bases at J, with 7 bases between. CDR3 nucleotide sequence: TGCGCCAGCAGCCAAGGACTCTACTCCTACGAGCAGTACTTC. This sequence encodes CASSQGLYSYEQYF.

V usage is TRBV19 and J usage is TRBJ2-1; TRBD2 matches at 7 bases. This CDR3 is 13 amino acids long. Per the germline V gene, CDR1 is LNHDA and CDR2 is SQIVND (reference sequence). V shed 3 bases, J shed 4 bases, and the junction held 0 bases outside the gene matches. The CDR3 is CASSMGLYNEQFF. The CDR3 DNA follows: TGTGCCAGTAGTATGGGACTATACAATGAGCAGTTCTTC.

The chain is built from TRBV6-1 and TRBJ2-7; 10 positions match TRBD2. Unmatched junction bases numbered 8, after V lost 1 base and J lost 2 bases. Germline lookup yields CDR1 MNHNS and CDR2 SASEGT. This CDR3 has 17 residues. The CDR3: CASSEGNSGRVTYEQYV. The CDR3 nucleotides are TGTGCCAGCAGTGAAGGGAACAGCGGGAGGGTTACCTACGAGCAGTACGTC.

The chain has TRBV7-2 and TRBJ2-5; D might be TRBD2 (6 bases). The CDR3 has 15 amino acids. V lost 2 bases, J lost 5 bases, and 15 bases lay in between. The germline V gene has CDR1 SGHTA and CDR2 FQGNSA. As DNA, the CDR3 is TGTGCCAGCAGCTTATTAACGAGCGGAGGGGAGACCCAGTACTTC. This codes for CASSLLTSGGETQYF.

V and J are TRBV6-5 and TRBJ1-1; maybe TRBD1 (5 bases). CDR1 MNHEY and CDR2 SVGAGI come from the germline V gene. V lost 6 bases, J lost 5 bases, and 16 bases lay in between. The CDR3 contains 14 residues. The CDR3 nucleotides are TGTGCCAGCAGCTCAGGTGCCGGGGGGACTGAAGCTTTCTTT. This translates into CASSSGAGGTEAFF.